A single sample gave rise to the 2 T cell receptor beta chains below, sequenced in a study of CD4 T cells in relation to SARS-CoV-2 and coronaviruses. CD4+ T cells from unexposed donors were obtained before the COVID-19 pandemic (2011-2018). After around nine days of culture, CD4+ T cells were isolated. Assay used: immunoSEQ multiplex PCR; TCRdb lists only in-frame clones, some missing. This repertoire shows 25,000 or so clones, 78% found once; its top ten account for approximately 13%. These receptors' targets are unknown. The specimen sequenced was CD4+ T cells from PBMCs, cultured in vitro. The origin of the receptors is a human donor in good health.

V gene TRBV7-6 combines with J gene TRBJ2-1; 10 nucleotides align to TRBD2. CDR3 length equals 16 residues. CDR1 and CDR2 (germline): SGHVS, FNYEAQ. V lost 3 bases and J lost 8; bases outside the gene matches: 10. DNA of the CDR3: TGTGCCAGCAGCTTCCTCCCTAGCGGGAGCGGCGATGAGCAGTTCTTC. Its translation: CASSFLPSGSGDEQFF.

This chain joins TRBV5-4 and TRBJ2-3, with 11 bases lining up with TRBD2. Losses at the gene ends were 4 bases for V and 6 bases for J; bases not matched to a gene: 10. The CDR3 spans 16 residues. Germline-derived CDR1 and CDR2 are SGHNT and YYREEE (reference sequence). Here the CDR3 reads CASSPTGTSGGDTQYF. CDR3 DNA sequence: TGTGCCAGCAGCCCAACCGGGACTAGCGGAGGGGATACGCAGTATTTT.